Below, one T cell receptor beta chain is given with its context. Using immunoSEQ multiplex PCR, the repertoire was profiled, and TCRdb retains in-frame clones only, with some absent. The sample comprises about 51,000 clones, 90% to 95% of which are singletons, and roughly 1.8% rests with the top ten. V dropped 6 bases and J dropped 4 bases, with 22 bases sitting between them. The germline CDR1 and CDR2 sequences are ENHRY and SYGVKD. CDR3 length equals 17 residues. The data derive from a study of T cell changes during pregnancy in multiple sclerosis. The sequencing used peripheral blood, collected in the second trimester of pregnancy. The chain links TRBV10-3 to TRBJ2-1; D is possibly TRBD2 (6 bases). The clonotype originates from a female donor with multiple sclerosis, enrolled in a pregnancy study. The chain's CDR3 is CAISPSKAGIGYNEQFF. The CDR3 DNA follows: TGTGCCATCAGCCCGTCCAAGGCGGGGATTGGGTACAATGAGCAGTTCTTC.